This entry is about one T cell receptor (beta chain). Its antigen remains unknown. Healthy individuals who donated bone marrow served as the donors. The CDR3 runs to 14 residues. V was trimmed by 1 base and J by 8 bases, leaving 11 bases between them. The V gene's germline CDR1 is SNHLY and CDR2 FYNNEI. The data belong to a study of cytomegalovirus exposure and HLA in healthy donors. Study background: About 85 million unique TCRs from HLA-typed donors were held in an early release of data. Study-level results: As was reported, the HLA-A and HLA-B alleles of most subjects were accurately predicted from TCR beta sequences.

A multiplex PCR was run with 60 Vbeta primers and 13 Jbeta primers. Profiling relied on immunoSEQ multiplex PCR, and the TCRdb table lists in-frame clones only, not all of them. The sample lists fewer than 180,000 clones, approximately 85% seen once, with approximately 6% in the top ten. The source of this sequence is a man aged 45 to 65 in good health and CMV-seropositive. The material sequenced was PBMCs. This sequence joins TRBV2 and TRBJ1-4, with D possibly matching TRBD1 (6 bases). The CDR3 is CASSEEQGGEKLFF. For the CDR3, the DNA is TGTGCCAGCAGTGAAGAACAGGGTGGGGAAAAACTGTTTTTT.